This passage covers 32 T cell receptor beta chains from one sample sequenced in a study of T cell changes during pregnancy in multiple sclerosis. Sequencing used immunoSEQ multiplex PCR; TCRdb keeps in-frame clones, though not all of them. In the table there are around 20,000 clones, more than 80% of which are singletons. The material sequenced was CD4+ T cells from peripheral blood mononuclear cells, taken in the third trimester of pregnancy. Source of these receptors: a female donor in good health, enrolled as a control in a pregnancy study.

The chain carries TRBV10-3 and TRBJ2-4; 7 nucleotides line up with TRBD2. The CDR3 is 20 amino acids. Germline V lookup: CDR1 ENHRY, CDR2 SYGVKD. Germline trimming cut 0 bases from V and 0 bases from J; bases unmatched to any gene: 14. In nucleotides, the CDR3 is TGTGCCATCAGTGAGTCGAGAACGGGAGGCAACTCTCCAGCCAAAAACATTCAGTACTTC. The encoded protein is CAISESRTGGNSPAKNIQYF.

The chain is built from TRBV2 and TRBJ2-5; TRBD2 matches at 14 bases. The ends lost 4 bases at V and 9 bases at J; junction bases unmatched: 10. CDR1 is SNHLY and CDR2 is FYNNEI in the germline V gene. CDR3 length equals 16 residues. CDR3: CASSGGTSGGPGAQYF. For the CDR3, the DNA is TGTGCCAGCAGTGGGGGGACTAGCGGGGGCCCAGGGGCCCAGTACTTC.

The V call is TRBV10-3, the J call TRBJ1-2; 9 bases match TRBD1. The trim removed 6 bases at V and 2 bases at J, leaving 4 bases unmatched. The CDR3 extends over 14 amino acids. Germline V gene data show CDR1 as ENHRY and CDR2 as SYGVKD. The CDR3: CAISRDRENYGYTF. The CDR3 DNA reads TGTGCCATCAGCCGGGACAGGGAGAACTATGGCTACACCTTC.

The rearrangement joins TRBV9 to TRBJ1-1, with TRBD1 matching over 8 bases. The CDR3 is made up of 15 amino acids. Trimming took 3 bases from V and 1 from J; bases not matched to a gene: 5. In germline, CDR1 is SGDLS, CDR2 YYNGEE. Here the CDR3 reads CASSGGQGSNTEAFF. For the CDR3, the DNA is TGTGCCAGCAGCGGAGGACAGGGCTCGAACACTGAAGCTTTCTTT.

The CDR3 nucleotides read TGCGCCAGCAGGCCGACAGGGGCAGCTTTGGATGGCTACACCTTC. Translation gives CASRPTGAALDGYTF. J is TRBJ1-2 and V is TRBV5-1; 8 bases are shared with TRBD1. V gave up 5 bases and J gave up 6 bases; unmatched junction bases: 12. In germline, CDR1 is SGHRS, CDR2 YFSETQ. The CDR3 sequence is 15 residues long.

This clone has only one observation. The V call is TRBV5-4, the J call TRBJ2-5, with a weak D call TRBD1 (5 bases). The CDR3 has 16 residues. Trimming took off 1 base at V and 5 bases at J, with 18 bases between the two ends. Germline V gene lookup returns CDR1 SGHNT and CDR2 YYREEE (reference sequence). The CDR3 DNA follows: TGTGCCAGCAGCTTGCCAGGGTCCTTATCTATGGAGACCCAGTACTTC. Translating it yields CASSLPGSLSMETQYF.

This clone was found a few times. The genes are TRBV5-1 and TRBJ1-4, with D hard to call. The V gene's germline CDR1 is SGHRS and CDR2 YFSETQ. V was clipped by 4 bases and J by 1 base, with 14 bases between them. This CDR3 comprises 16 residues. The CDR3: CASSLQSPGTNEKLFF. The CDR3 DNA follows: TGCGCCAGCAGCCTTCAATCCCCAGGAACTAATGAAAAACTGTTTTTT.

The J gene is TRBJ2-1, the V gene TRBV10-3, with D possibly matching TRBD2 (5 bases). The CDR3 spans 15 residues. In germline, CDR1 is ENHRY, CDR2 SYGVKD. The V and J ends lost 3 bases and 9 bases respectively, with 18 bases between them. The CDR3 DNA sequence: TGTGCCATCAGTGACCGAGAGCGGATCCGTACTGAGCAGTTCTTC. Translated, it gives CAISDRERIRTEQFF.

This clone was found once. This chain uses TRBV4-1 with TRBJ2-5; 8 bases agree with TRBD2. CDR1 is MGHRA and CDR2 is YSYEKL in the germline V gene. The CDR3 covers 16 residues. Trimming at V came to 2 bases and at J to 4 bases, leaving 9 bases not matched to a gene. The CDR3 bases are TGCGCCAGCAGCCAAATTACTAGCGGAGGCGCAGAGACCCAGTACTTC. Amino acid sequence: CASSQITSGGAETQYF.

The V gene is TRBV5-4, the J gene TRBJ1-4; D is ambiguous. V lost 2 bases and J 3 bases, leaving 8 bases between the germline ends. Germline V lookup: CDR1 SGHNT, CDR2 YYREEE (reference sequence). This CDR3 has 14 amino acids. Written as DNA, the CDR3 is TGTGCCAGCAGCTTAGGCGGGGCTAATGAAAAACTGTTTTTT. Translation: CASSLGGANEKLFF.

The rearrangement joins TRBV6-6 to TRBJ2-2; D possibly corresponds to TRBD2 (5 bases). CDR3 size: 14 residues. The V and J ends lost 8 bases and 3 bases respectively, with 13 bases between them. Germline CDR1 reads MNHNY; CDR2 reads SVGAGI (reference sequence). Written as DNA, the CDR3 is TGTGCCAGCCGGGTGGGAGTCGACACCGGGGAGCTGTTTTTT. Its translation is CASRVGVDTGELFF.

V gene TRBV6-5 combines with J gene TRBJ1-1; TRBD1 might be the D (5 bases). CDR1 and CDR2 from the germline V gene are MNHEY and SVGAGI. This CDR3 comprises 13 residues. V lost 6 bases and J lost 8, with 16 bases in between. The CDR3 DNA reads as TGTGCCAGCAGCGGGACCCCCCGGGGGGAAGCTTTCTTT. This encodes CASSGTPRGEAFF.

V usage is TRBV28 and J usage is TRBJ1-4, with D unclear. The germline V and J ends were trimmed by 5 bases and 7 bases, with 17 bases remaining between them. CDR1 is MDHEN and CDR2 is SYDVKM in the germline V gene. The CDR3 consists of 15 residues. CDR3 DNA sequence: TGTGCCAGCAGTCCCCCGGGGAGTCGAGGTGAAAAACTGTTTTTT. This codes for CASSPPGSRGEKLFF.

The V call is TRBV2, the J call TRBJ1-4; no clear D. This CDR3 spans 15 amino acids. CDR1 is SNHLY, CDR2 FYNNEI, per germline. The V gene lost 4 bases and the J gene lost 8 bases, with 17 bases spanning the gap. CDR3 DNA: TGTGCCAGCAGTGGGGAAAGGGATGGGAGCGAAAAACTGTTTTTT. This sequence encodes CASSGERDGSEKLFF.

V is TRBV5-1 and J is TRBJ1-1; no clear D gene. The CDR3 runs 14 residues. Trimming removed 5 bases from V and 5 bases from J, with 16 bases in between. CDR1 and CDR2 (germline): SGHRS, YFSETQ. The CDR3 nucleotides read TGCGCCAGCAGGTATTATACAGATGGGACTGAAGCTTTCTTT. Translated: CASRYYTDGTEAFF.

V is TRBV6-1 and J is TRBJ2-7, with 13 bases matching TRBD2. The junction had 14 bases not matched to a gene; V was cut back by 0 bases and J by 6 bases. This CDR3 region has 19 residues. The germline CDR1 and CDR2 sequences are MNHNS and SASEGT. CDR3 DNA: TGTGCCAGCAGTGAAGCCGGAGCCGGGACTAGCGGGATTAAGGGCGAGCAGTACTTC. Amino acids: CASSEAGAGTSGIKGEQYF.

The rearrangement joins TRBV15 to TRBJ2-7; the match to TRBD1 covers 8 bases. V lost 5 bases, J lost 1 base, and 7 bases stayed unmatched. The germline gives CDR1 LNHNV, CDR2 YYDKDF (reference sequence). The CDR3 extends over 15 amino acids. CDR3 protein: CATSDGQGWSYEQYF. The CDR3 region has the DNA TGTGCCACCAGCGACGGACAGGGTTGGTCCTACGAGCAGTACTTC. Filled out from reference TRBV15 and TRBJ2-7, the complete variable domain reads DAMVIQNPRYQVTQFGKPVTLSCSQTLNHNVMYWYQQKSSQAPKLLFHYYDKDFNNEADTPDNFQSRRPNTSFCFLDIRSPGLGDTAMYLCATSDGQGWSYEQYFGPGTRLTVT.

CDR3 sequence (DNA): TGTGCCAGCAGCCTCTATTTAGAGACCCAGTACTTC. Translating it yields CASSLYLETQYF. The V gene is TRBV5-8, the J gene TRBJ2-5, with D uncertain. The germline V gene encodes CDR1 SGHTS and CDR2 YDEGEE. Trimming pared 4 bases from V and 4 bases from J, leaving 8 bases between. CDR3 length: 12 residues.

The J gene is TRBJ2-2, the V gene TRBV7-7, with a weak D call TRBD1 (6 bases). Trimming left V 3 bases short and J 0 bases short, with 14 bases between. Germline V gene data show CDR1 as SSHAT and CDR2 as FNYEAQ (reference sequence). This CDR3 is 17 amino acids long. CDR3 in DNA: TGTGCCAGCAGCTTTAAGTCGGGACAACCGAACACCGGGGAGCTGTTTTTT. Its translation is CASSFKSGQPNTGELFF.

The chain combines TRBV14 with TRBJ1-2; maybe TRBD1 (5 bases). This CDR3 is built from 15 residues. The V gene lost 4 bases and the J gene lost 8 bases, with 20 bases spanning the gap. Looked up from germline, CDR1 is SGHDN and CDR2 is FVKESK. The CDR3 coding sequence is TGTGCCAGCAGCCCTCGGGACTTTGGTGGGGGGGGCTACACCTTC. Encoded protein: CASSPRDFGGGGYTF.

The rearrangement links TRBV11-2 to TRBJ1-2; 8 bases are a match to TRBD1. Germline V lookup: CDR1 SGHAT, CDR2 FQNNGV. The trim removed 5 bases at V and 5 bases at J, leaving 7 bases unmatched. The CDR3 loop spans 14 amino acids. For the CDR3, the DNA is TGTGCCAGCAGCGGATACAGGGGGACTTATGGCTACACCTTC. Protein: CASSGYRGTYGYTF.

The chain couples TRBV4-1 to TRBJ1-2, with no clear D. Germline CDR1 and CDR2: MGHRA and YSYEKL. The V and J ends lost 4 bases and 8 bases respectively, with 20 bases between them. The CDR3 extends over 15 amino acids. This CDR3 is CASSPHREWSRGYTF. As DNA, the CDR3 is TGCGCCAGCAGCCCTCACCGGGAGTGGTCGCGGGGCTACACCTTC.

The chain carries TRBV11-1 and TRBJ1-1; possible D gene TRBD1, 6 bases. CDR3 length equals 13 residues. Trimming shortened V by 5 bases and J by 7 bases, and 14 bases separated the two germline ends. The germline V gene has CDR1 SGHAT and CDR2 FQDESV (reference sequence). CDR3 loop: CASSAYRDNEAFF. DNA of the CDR3: TGTGCCAGCAGCGCTTACCGGGACAATGAAGCTTTCTTT.

This sequence joins TRBV6-6 and TRBJ2-3, with D uncertain. The germline V and J ends were trimmed by 6 bases and 4 bases, with 14 bases remaining between them. CDR3 length: 14 amino acids. From germline, CDR1 is MNHNY and CDR2 SVGAGI (reference sequence). The CDR3: CASRSVQPADTQYF. CDR3 nucleotide sequence: TGTGCCAGCAGATCGGTACAGCCCGCAGATACGCAGTATTTT.

This clone is termed medium-sized (0.01 to 0.1%). The chain couples TRBV19 to TRBJ2-1; the D is unclear. The germline V gene has CDR1 LNHDA and CDR2 SQIVND (reference sequence). The CDR3 is 12 residues long. V dropped 5 bases and J dropped 6 bases, with 8 bases sitting between them. The CDR3 spells CASSDTSNEQFF. The CDR3 DNA is TGTGCCAGTAGTGATACGAGCAATGAGCAGTTCTTC.

This clone was observed a single time. DNA of the CDR3: TGCGCCAGCAGCTTGCATGCTAGCGGGGGGGAAGAGACCCAGTACTTC. Its protein product is CASSLHASGGEETQYF. This chain connects TRBV5-1 to TRBJ2-5; 12 bases align to TRBD2. CDR3 length: 16 amino acids. Trimming cost V 1 base and J 3 bases; bases outside gene matches: 4. Germline V CDR1 and CDR2: SGHRS, YFSETQ. Complete variable domain (other parts from reference TRBV5-1 and TRBJ2-5): KAGVTQTPRYLIKTRGQQVTLSCSPISGHRSVSWYQQTPGQGLQFLFEYFSETQRNKGNFPGRFSGRQFSNSRSEMNVSTLELGDSALYLCASSLHASGGEETQYFGPGTRLLVL.

The rearrangement joins TRBV12-5 to TRBJ2-3; a weak D match, TRBD2 (6 bases). V lost 4 bases and J lost 1, with 12 bases in between. Per the germline V gene, CDR1 is LGHNT and CDR2 is FRNRAP. The CDR3 extends over 15 amino acids. CDR3 region: CASGSYGGRTDTQYF. The CDR3 region has the DNA TGTGCTAGTGGTTCATACGGGGGTCGCACAGATACGCAGTATTTT.

The sample holds one count of this clone. The gene calls are TRBV7-9 and TRBJ2-3, with 12 bases fitting TRBD2. The V segment lost 4 bases and the J segment 4 bases; nucleotides outside the gene matches: 6. The CDR3 loop spans 16 amino acids. The germline gives CDR1 SEHNR, CDR2 FQNEAQ (reference sequence). The CDR3 protein is CASSYRTSGISDTQYF. In DNA form, the CDR3 reads TGTGCCAGCAGCTATCGGACTAGCGGGATCTCAGATACGCAGTATTTT.

The chain joins TRBV5-1 to TRBJ2-3; 7 bases are a match to TRBD1. Germline trimming cut 9 bases from V and 2 bases from J; bases unmatched to any gene: 3. The CDR3 is made up of 12 amino acids. Germline CDR1 and CDR2: SGHRS and YFSETQ. CDR3 sequence: CATGTDTDTQYF. The CDR3 nucleotides read TGCGCCACAGGGACAGACACAGATACGCAGTATTTT.

The chain joins TRBV7-9 to TRBJ2-1, with 9 bases fitting TRBD2. Unmatched junction bases numbered 8, after V lost 4 bases and J lost 10 bases. CDR1 SEHNR and CDR2 FQNEAQ come from the germline V gene (reference sequence). CDR3 size: 14 residues. In DNA form, the CDR3 reads TGTGCCAGCAGCTCGGGACTAGCCACTGGGGAGCAGTTCTTC. This codes for CASSSGLATGEQFF. Full variable domain (outside the CDR3, taken from reference TRBV7-9 and TRBJ2-1): DTGVSQNPRHKITKRGQNVTFRCDPISEHNRLYWYRQTLGQGPEFLTYFQNEAQLEKSRLLSDRFSAERPKGSFSTLEIQRTEQGDSAMYLCASSSGLATGEQFFGPGTRLTVL.

The V call is TRBV7-3, the J call TRBJ2-7, with a tentative D call TRBD2 (5 bases). The CDR3 spans 13 residues. Per germline, CDR1 SGHTA and CDR2 FQGTGA. V was pared by 5 bases and J by 4 bases, with 12 bases between. This CDR3 reads CASSLREHYEQYF. The CDR3 DNA is TGTGCCAGCAGCCTTCGGGAACATTACGAGCAGTACTTC.

V is TRBV15 and J is TRBJ2-5; D gene ambiguous. This CDR3 comprises 14 residues. Between the trimmed V and J ends, which lost 1 base and 5 bases, there was a span of 11 bases. In germline, CDR1 is LNHNV, CDR2 YYDKDF (reference sequence). CDR3 bases: TGTGCCACCAGCAGAGGGCAGGTTGAGGAGACCCAGTACTTC. Protein product: CATSRGQVEETQYF.